This entry features one T cell receptor beta chain sequence. No antigen is known for it. The record originates from a study of graft-versus-host responses after intestinal transplantation. Assay used: immunoSEQ multiplex PCR; TCRdb lists only in-frame clones, some missing. Of fewer than 120,000 clones listed, around 93% are singletons. The CDR3 is 14 amino acids. V lost 4 bases, J lost 4 bases, and 7 bases stayed unmatched. Germline V CDR1 and CDR2: SGHTA, FQGNSA. The starting material was unstimulated CD8+ T cells sorted from spleen or lymph node cells, obtained before intestinal transplant. This sequence was found in a human donor who received an intestinal transplant. The chain uses TRBV7-2 and TRBJ2-7, with 7 nucleotides matching TRBD2. CDR3 residues: CASSWGGGEYEQYF. CDR3 in DNA: TGTGCCAGCAGCTGGGGGGGAGGGGAGTACGAGCAGTACTTC.